This TCR beta chain was sequenced in a study of post-analysis software for immune sequencing data. Overall study context: There were relapsing-remitting, secondary progressive and progressive-relapsing multiple sclerosis among the disease courses included. Study observations and caveats: About 5 TRBV segments (TRBV5-6, TRBV5-1 and TRBV20-1 among them) occurred more frequently in patients than in controls. Compared against controls, patients with multiple sclerosis displayed significantly lower normalized Chao1 diversity.

Every TCR beta cDNA library bore unique molecular identifiers. Input of 1 to 10 million T cells yielded a few hundred thousand cDNA molecules. TCRdb reprocessed the PCR reads with MiXCR, giving one entry per CDR3 protein. The table has roughly 570,000 distinct CDR3 sequences, 30% to 40% seen once. Per the germline V gene, CDR1 is SGHRS and CDR2 is YFSETQ. V gave up 5 bases and J gave up 6 bases; unmatched junction bases: 8. The CDR3 loop spans 15 amino acids. Note on this clonotype: Its antigen is still unknown.

The clonotype originates from a girl aged 2-17 years with multiple sclerosis. The V gene is TRBV5-1, the J gene TRBJ1-6; 7 bases agree with TRBD1. The source material was blood. DNA of the CDR3: TGCGCCAGCAGAATTCGTACAGGGGTTAATTCACCCCTCCACTTT. Translating gives CASRIRTGVNSPLHF.